Each of the 26 T cell receptor beta chains below was sequenced from the same sample in a study of neurological immune-mediated disorders. TCRdb recomputed calls from the 5' RACE reads with MiXCR, one row per CDR3 protein. The sample lists 45,000 to 65,000 distinct CDR3 sequences; 3% to 4% were seen once. Input material: PBMCs. These receptors were collected from a man in his forties or fifties with multiple sclerosis.

The sample holds many counts of this clonotype. The rearrangement uses TRBV5-5 and TRBJ1-2; the match to TRBD1 covers 7 bases. V lost 3 bases, J lost 8 bases, and 19 bases stayed unmatched. CDR1 is SGHKS, CDR2 YYEKEE, per germline (reference sequence). CDR3 size: 17 residues. CDR3 residues: CASSSQWGFDRVGGYTF. CDR3 nucleotides: TGTGCCAGCAGCTCCCAATGGGGTTTCGACAGGGTTGGGGGCTACACCTTC. The full variable domain, rest sourced from reference TRBV5-5 and TRBJ1-2, is DAGVTQSPTHLIKTRGQQVTLRCSPISGHKSVSWYQQVLGQGPQFIFQYYEKEERGRGNFPDRFSARQFPNYSSELNVNALLLGDSALYLCASSSQWGFDRVGGYTFGSGTRLTVV.

Ten or more counts support this clonotype. The rearrangement uses TRBV7-6 and TRBJ2-1; no definite D call. Trimming removed 4 bases at V and 11 bases at J, with 18 bases between. Germline V gives CDR1 SGHVS, CDR2 FNYEAQ. CDR3 length: 14 residues. The CDR3: CASSSPNRAPQQFF. The CDR3 DNA is TGTGCCAGCAGCTCCCCAAATAGGGCCCCCCAGCAGTTCTTC.

On this clonotype: The junction differs from germline at one of its ends, possibly a read error. The chain uses TRBV12-3 or TRBV12-4 and TRBJ1-6; TRBD1 is a possible D gene (5 bases). The CDR3 has 13 amino acids. The CDR3 loop reads CASRGTGNSPLNF. DNA for the CDR3: TGTGCCAGCAGGGGGACGGGGAATTCACCCCTCAACTTT.

This clonotype was seen repeatedly, ten times or more. The chain has TRBV7-3 and TRBJ2-2; 10 nucleotides match TRBD1. The CDR3 is 15 amino acids. CDR1 and CDR2 from the germline V gene are SGHTA and FQGTGA. Trimming cost V 5 bases and J 5 bases; bases outside gene matches: 5. For the CDR3, the DNA is TGTGCCAGCAGCGGTGGGACAGGGGAGACCGGGGAGCTGTTTTTT. It translates to CASSGGTGETGELFF.

This clonotype showed up many times. The chain links TRBV18 to TRBJ2-1; the D gene is possibly TRBD1 (6 bases). Trimming shortened V by 3 bases and J by 8 bases, and 14 bases separated the two germline ends. The CDR3 covers 14 residues. Germline V lookup: CDR1 KGHSH, CDR2 LQKENI. This CDR3 reads CASSPLGTLDEQFF. As DNA, the CDR3 is TGTGCCAGCTCACCGCTTGGGACATTGGATGAGCAGTTCTTC.

This clonotype was seen repeatedly, ten times or more. V gene TRBV10-3 combines with J gene TRBJ1-1; 8 bases line up with TRBD1. J gave up 5 bases and V 2 bases, and 10 bases lay outside the gene matches. The CDR3 runs to 16 residues. In germline, CDR1 is ENHRY, CDR2 SYGVKD. For the CDR3, the DNA is TGTGCCATCAGTGAGCCCTATTCGACAGGGGAAACTGAAGCTTTCTTT. Its protein product is CAISEPYSTGETEAFF.

This clonotype was found many times. The V call is TRBV12-3 or TRBV12-4, the J call TRBJ2-3, with TRBD2 matching over 9 bases. The CDR3 is made up of 14 amino acids. Unmatched junction bases numbered 3, after V lost 2 bases and J lost 6 bases. CDR3 sequence (DNA): TGTGCCAGCAGTTTACTAGCGGGGACTGATACGCAGTATTTT. Translation: CASSLLAGTDTQYF.

This clonotype has ten or more counts. This chain uses TRBV28 with TRBJ2-3, with D possibly matching TRBD1 (5 bases). V was pared by 2 bases and J by 2 bases, with 8 bases between. The germline V gene has CDR1 MDHEN and CDR2 SYDVKM. The CDR3 has 14 amino acids. This CDR3 reads CASSLRGPTDTQYF. As DNA, the CDR3 is TGTGCCAGCAGTTTAAGGGGCCCCACAGATACGCAGTATTTT.

This clonotype came up many times. This rearrangement joins TRBV6-1 to TRBJ1-2; maybe TRBD1 (6 bases). From germline, CDR1 is MNHNS and CDR2 SASEGT. V lost 6 bases to trimming and J lost 4 bases, with 12 bases between them. This CDR3 has 13 amino acids. DNA of the CDR3: TGTGCCAGCAGCTTCGGACAGTTCTATGGCTACACCTTC. Translated: CASSFGQFYGYTF.

This clonotype has a count of ten or more. The chain combines TRBV5-1 with TRBJ2-1, with unresolved D. Germline-derived CDR1 and CDR2 are SGHRS and YFSETQ. Between the trimmed V and J ends, which lost 2 bases and 4 bases, there was a span of 16 bases. The CDR3 sequence is 16 residues long. CDR3 coding DNA: TGCGCCAGCAGCTTAGATCGAGCTAGAATATACAATGAGCAGTTCTTC. Amino acid sequence: CASSLDRARIYNEQFF.

This clonotype was observed many times. The chain recombines TRBV5-4 with TRBJ2-1; 8 nucleotides match TRBD2. With 0 bases clipped from V and 7 bases from J, the junction kept 3 bases outside the gene matches. Germline assignment: CDR1 SGHNT and CDR2 YYREEE (reference sequence). CDR3 length: 14 amino acids. The CDR3 DNA follows: TGTGCCAGCAGCTTGGTCGGGGGGGGGAATGAGCAGTTCTTC. Translated, it gives CASSLVGGGNEQFF.

The chain links TRBV6-1 to TRBJ1-1; TRBD1 matches at 7 bases. CDR3 size: 16 residues. The J segment lost 0 bases and the V segment lost 5 bases, leaving 9 bases of the junction unmatched. In germline, CDR1 is MNHNS, CDR2 SASEGT. CDR3 in amino acids: CASSRPGTVMNTEAFF. The CDR3 region has the DNA TGTGCCAGCAGTCGTCCCGGGACAGTCATGAACACTGAAGCTTTCTTT.

This clonotype has a count of ten or more. This chain's CDR3 is CASSLEWENTEAFF. CDR3 nucleotides: TGTGCCAGCAGCTTGGAGTGGGAGAACACTGAAGCTTTCTTT. The chain is built from TRBV5-5 and TRBJ1-1, with unresolved D. The CDR3 length is 14 residues. The V end was cut by 0 bases, the J end by 1 base, with 7 bases between. Germline V gives CDR1 SGHKS, CDR2 YYEKEE (reference sequence).

Ten or more counts support this clonotype. This chain uses TRBV20-1 with TRBJ2-1; weak D call: TRBD2 (5 bases). The V gene lost 0 bases and the J gene lost 9 bases, with 15 bases spanning the gap. The CDR3 is 14 residues long. CDR1 is DFQATT, CDR2 SNEGSKA, per germline (reference sequence). The CDR3 DNA is TGCAGTGCTAGAGATCTGGGGAGTTATAGTGAGCAGTTCTTC. It translates to CSARDLGSYSEQFF.

This clonotype has a count of ten or more. CDR3 in amino acids: CASSSTVNNQPQHF. The CDR3 nucleotides are TGTGCCAGCAGTTCGACAGTGAACAATCAGCCCCAGCATTTT. The V gene is TRBV6-2 or TRBV6-3, the J gene TRBJ1-5, with D maybe TRBD1 (5 bases). V lost 4 bases and J 3 bases, leaving 10 bases between the germline ends. CDR3 size: 14 residues. The germline V gene encodes CDR1 MNHEY and CDR2 SVGEGT.

The table lists this clonotype with many counts. The chain is built from TRBV28 and TRBJ2-3; perhaps D is TRBD1 or TRBD2 (5 bases each). Trimming took 6 bases from V and 9 from J, leaving 10 bases between them. The CDR3 extends over 11 amino acids. Germline V lookup: CDR1 MDHEN, CDR2 SYDVKM. Here the CDR3 reads CASSPEGTQYF. The CDR3 coding sequence is TGTGCCAGCAGCCCAGAGGGGACGCAGTATTTT.

By sample fraction, this clonotype is medium-sized. This sequence joins TRBV29-1 and TRBJ1-2, with D possibly matching TRBD1 (5 bases). CDR1 and CDR2 (germline): SQVTM, ANQGSEA. V was trimmed by 5 bases and J by 7 bases, leaving 11 bases between them. The CDR3 covers 11 residues. CDR3 in DNA: TGCAGCGTTCAGGGCTATTTTGGCTACACCTTC. This codes for CSVQGYFGYTF.

This clonotype was seen at least ten times. The chain uses TRBV20-1 and TRBJ2-1, with 8 bases identical to TRBD2. From germline, CDR1 is DFQATT and CDR2 SNEGSKA (reference sequence). The CDR3 length is 13 residues. CDR3 in DNA: TGCAGGCTTTGGCGGGGGGTACTCAATGAGCAGTTCTTC. This translates into CRLWRGVLNEQFF.

This clonotype was observed many times. This sequence joins TRBV3-1 and TRBJ1-2; TRBD1 is a possible D gene (5 bases). The V and J ends lost 1 base and 8 bases respectively, with 17 bases between them. Per germline, CDR1 LGHDT and CDR2 YNNKEL (reference sequence). This CDR3 contains 15 residues. The chain's CDR3 is CASSQVQQGRSGYTF. The CDR3 bases are TGTGCCAGCAGCCAAGTACAGCAGGGTAGGAGCGGCTACACCTTC.

This clonotype was observed many times. V and J are TRBV9 and TRBJ1-6; no clear D gene. Germline CDR1 SGDLS, CDR2 YYNGEE. The CDR3 is 15 residues long. Trimming left V 2 bases short and J 6 bases short, with 12 bases between. Written as DNA, the CDR3 is TGTGCCAGCAGCGTGAAACCAGACCCTAATTCACCCCTCCACTTT. As protein: CASSVKPDPNSPLHF.

This clonotype was detected ten times or more. This sequence joins TRBV10-3 and TRBJ1-2; maybe TRBD1 (5 bases). V was pared by 6 bases and J by 0 bases, with 11 bases between. The CDR3 sequence is 14 residues long. Germline V gene data show CDR1 as ENHRY and CDR2 as SYGVKD. The CDR3 DNA sequence: TGTGCCATCAGGGCCCAGGGTACTAACTATGGCTACACCTTC. Protein product: CAIRAQGTNYGYTF.

The sample holds many counts of this clonotype. The chain is built from TRBV5-1 and TRBJ1-4; perhaps TRBD1 as D (6 bases). Germline assignment: CDR1 SGHRS and CDR2 YFSETQ. CDR3 length: 15 amino acids. The germline V and J ends were trimmed by 4 bases and 0 bases, with 10 bases remaining between them. In DNA, the CDR3 is TGCGCCAGCAGCGGGGGGCCTGCAACTAATGAAAAACTGTTTTTT. Translated: CASSGGPATNEKLFF.

In its sample, this clonotype was seen many times. The chain carries TRBV6-1 and TRBJ1-1; 8 bases line up with TRBD1. CDR1 MNHNS and CDR2 SASEGT come from the germline V gene. V dropped 4 bases and J dropped 4; count of bases not matched to a gene: 5. This CDR3 contains 14 residues. The DNA for the CDR3 is TGTGCCAGCAGTGCCCAACAGGGGGGCACTGAAGCTTTCTTT. Its protein is CASSAQQGGTEAFF.

This clonotype has at least ten counts. The chain combines TRBV18 with TRBJ1-1; D call uncertain. The CDR3 has 12 residues. V was pared by 6 bases and J by 5 bases, with 10 bases between. Germline assignment: CDR1 KGHSH and CDR2 LQKENI. The chain's CDR3 is CASSSGITEAFF. The CDR3 DNA reads as TGTGCCAGCTCCTCAGGAATTACTGAAGCTTTCTTT. The whole variable domain, filled in from reference TRBV18 and TRBJ1-1, reads NAGVMQNPRHLVRRRGQEARLRCSPMKGHSHVYWYRQLPEEGLKFMVYLQKENIIDESGMPKERFSAEFPKEGPSILRIQQVVRGDSAAYFCASSSGITEAFFGQGTRLTVV.

This clonotype came up many times. This chain links TRBV15 with TRBJ1-6; no clear D. The CDR3 loop spans 14 amino acids. CDR1 and CDR2 (germline): LNHNV, YYDKDF (reference sequence). V lost 3 bases and J lost 8, with 11 bases in between. The CDR3 here is CATSSRPSDSPLHF. The CDR3 DNA follows: TGTGCCACCAGCAGTAGACCGAGTGATTCACCCCTCCACTTT. Full variable domain (remainder filled in from reference TRBV15 and TRBJ1-6): DAMVIQNPRYQVTQFGKPVTLSCSQTLNHNVMYWYQQKSSQAPKLLFHYYDKDFNNEADTPDNFQSRRPNTSFCFLDIRSPGLGDTAMYLCATSSRPSDSPLHFGNGTRLTVT.

There are many counts of this clonotype. The rearrangement links TRBV10-3 to TRBJ2-7; D unresolved. CDR1 is ENHRY, CDR2 SYGVKD, per germline. Trimming took off 5 bases at V and 7 bases at J, with 9 bases between the two ends. This CDR3 contains 11 residues. The CDR3 region is CAISFGWEQYF. Here the CDR3 DNA reads TGTGCCATCAGTTTTGGGTGGGAGCAGTACTTC.